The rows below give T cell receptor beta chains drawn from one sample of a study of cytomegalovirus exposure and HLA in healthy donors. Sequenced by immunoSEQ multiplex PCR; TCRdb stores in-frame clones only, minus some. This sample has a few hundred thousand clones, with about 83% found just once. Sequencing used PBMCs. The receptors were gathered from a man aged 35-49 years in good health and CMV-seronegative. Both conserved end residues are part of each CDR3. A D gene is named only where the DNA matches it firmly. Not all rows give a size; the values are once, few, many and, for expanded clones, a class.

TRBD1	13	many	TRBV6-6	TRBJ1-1	TGTGCCAGCAGTTACCCCGGACAGGTTACCGCTTTCTTT	CASSYPGQVTAFF
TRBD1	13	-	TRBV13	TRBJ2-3	TGTGCCAGCAAGGGGACAGGGGAAAGAACGCAGTATTTT	CASKGTGERTQYF
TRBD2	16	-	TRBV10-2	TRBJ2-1	TGCGCCAGCATCCTCCACGGGTCTCTCCGGGAGGATGAGCAGTTCTTC	CASILHGSLREDEQFF
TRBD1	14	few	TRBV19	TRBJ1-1	TGTGCCAGTAGTTACACAGGGGTCAGTACTGAAGCTTTCTTT	CASSYTGVSTEAFF
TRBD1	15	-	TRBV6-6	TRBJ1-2	TGTGCCAGCAGAGCCCGGGACAGGGGGGGTAGTGGCTACACCTTC	CASRARDRGGSGYTF
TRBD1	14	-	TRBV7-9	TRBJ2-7	TGTGCCAGCAGCCGGACAGGGGGCGGCTACGAGCAGTACTTC	CASSRTGGGYEQYF
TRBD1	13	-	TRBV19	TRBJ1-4	TGTGCCAGTAGAAGGACAGGGGAAGAAAAACTGTTTTTT	CASRRTGEEKLFF
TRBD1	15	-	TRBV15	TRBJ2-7	TGTGCCACCAGCAGAACTAGAGGACAGGGTGTCGAGCAGTACTTC	CATSRTRGQGVEQYF
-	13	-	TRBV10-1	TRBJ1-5	TGCGCCAGCCTAAGGGACATCAATCAGCCCCAGCATTTT	CASLRDINQPQHF
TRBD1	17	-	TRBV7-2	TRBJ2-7	TGTGCCAGCAGCTTAGGGGCTAGTCAGGGGGCGCTTAACGAGCAGTACTTC	CASSLGASQGALNEQYF
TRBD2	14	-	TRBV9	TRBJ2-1	TGTGCCAGCAGCGTAGGGACTAGCGGGGAGGAGCAGTTCTTC	CASSVGTSGEEQFF
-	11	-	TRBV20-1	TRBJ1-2	TGCAGTGCCAGGCAGGGCTTCGGCTACACCTTC	CSARQGFGYTF